Sequencing of this T cell receptor beta chain was carried out in a study of blood T cell repertoires in COVID-19. As handled by the study authors: Nucleated cell counts were estimated from reference gene primer amplification. The protocol was immunoSEQ multiplex PCR, while the TCRdb copy is restricted to in-frame clones and leaves out a portion. For V, J and clone size, that table is used; D and trimming come from the DNA. The sample shows 60,000 to 85,000 clones, about 88% of them seen only once. Germline CDR1 reads SEHNR; CDR2 reads FQNEAQ (reference sequence). This CDR3 comprises 14 residues. V lost 4 bases, J lost 4 bases, and 11 bases lay in between.

Sequenced input: peripheral blood. The sequence came from a middle-aged man with acute or convalescent COVID-19. This rearrangement joins TRBV7-9 to TRBJ1-5, with D perhaps TRBD1 (5 bases). CDR3 DNA sequence: TGTGCCAGCAGCTCCCCAGGGACTAATCAGCCCCAGCATTTT. As protein: CASSSPGTNQPQHF.